The 20 T cell receptor beta chains below come from one sample, sequenced in a study of T cell changes during pregnancy in multiple sclerosis. The protocol was immunoSEQ multiplex PCR, while the TCRdb copy is restricted to in-frame clones and leaves out a portion. This table holds about 60,000 clones, more than 85% found once. The input for sequencing was peripheral blood, taken in the first trimester of pregnancy. These receptors came from a female donor with multiple sclerosis, enrolled in a pregnancy study.

This rearrangement joins TRBV6-1 to TRBJ2-7, with 9 bases that match TRBD2. Unmatched junction bases numbered 12, after V lost 6 bases and J lost 6 bases. Germline V lookup: CDR1 MNHNS, CDR2 SASEGT. The CDR3 sequence is 15 residues long. The CDR3 DNA follows: TGTGCCAGCAGGGGGGGACTAGCTCCCTCCGGCGAGCAGTACTTC. It encodes CASRGGLAPSGEQYF.

The chain recombines TRBV5-1 with TRBJ2-1; 14 nucleotides agree with TRBD2. With 5 bases clipped from V and 7 bases from J, the junction kept 2 bases outside the gene matches. Germline assignment: CDR1 SGHRS and CDR2 YFSETQ. The CDR3 length is 14 residues. CDR3 nucleotides: TGCGCCAGCAGTCGACTAGCGGGGGGGAATGAGCAGTTCTTC. Amino acids: CASSRLAGGNEQFF.

The chain's CDR3 is CASSQATGKETQYF. In nucleotides, the CDR3 is TGTGCCAGCAGCCAAGCCACAGGGAAAGAGACCCAGTACTTC. J is TRBJ2-5 and V is TRBV4-2, with D perhaps TRBD1 (6 bases). Trimming shortened V by 1 base and J by 3 bases, and 9 bases separated the two germline ends. This CDR3 comprises 14 residues. Per the germline V gene, CDR1 is LGHNA and CDR2 is YNFKEQ.

CDR3 in DNA: TGTGCCAGCAGTCCGGACCGCCTAGCGGGGGGGCTCTACAATGAGCAGTTCTTC. Its protein product is CASSPDRLAGGLYNEQFF. V usage is TRBV2 and J usage is TRBJ2-1; 12 positions agree with TRBD2. The CDR3 sequence is 18 residues long. V lost 5 bases to trimming and J lost 3 bases; unmatched junction nucleotides: 11. Germline-derived CDR1 and CDR2 are SNHLY and FYNNEI.

This chain connects TRBV6-5 to TRBJ1-2; maybe TRBD1 (6 bases). The CDR3 covers 13 residues. Germline V CDR1 and CDR2: MNHEY, SVGAGI. Trimming removed 5 bases at V and 8 bases at J, with 15 bases between. In nucleotides, the CDR3 is TGTGCCAGCAGTCCCCACAGGGTTGGAGGCTACACCTTC. Translating it yields CASSPHRVGGYTF.

The V gene is TRBV2, the J gene TRBJ1-4; 8 nucleotides line up with TRBD1. With 7 bases clipped from V and 8 bases from J, the junction kept 9 bases outside the gene matches. The CDR3 sequence is 14 residues long. Germline V CDR1 and CDR2: SNHLY, FYNNEI. The CDR3 region is CASKEDRVREKLFF. DNA for the CDR3: TGTGCCAGCAAGGAGGACAGGGTTAGAGAAAAACTGTTTTTT.

CDR3 bases: TGTGCCAGCAGTTCCGAGACAGGGGGCAGGGATGGCTACACCTTC. Encoded protein: CASSSETGGRDGYTF. The V gene is TRBV6-5, the J gene TRBJ1-2; 10 bases map to TRBD1. CDR3 length: 15 residues. The V gene's germline CDR1 is MNHEY and CDR2 SVGAGI. Germline trimming cut 4 bases from V and 6 bases from J; bases unmatched to any gene: 8.

The chain has TRBV7-6 and TRBJ2-5, with D perhaps matching TRBD2 (6 bases). The CDR3 covers 14 residues. Trimming stripped 1 base from V and 4 bases from J, with 10 bases between. The germline gives CDR1 SGHVS, CDR2 FNYEAQ. In nucleotides, the CDR3 is TGTGCCAGCAGCTTAGGGCCTAGCGTAGAGACCCAGTACTTC. Residues: CASSLGPSVETQYF.

J is TRBJ1-5 and V is TRBV6-1; D not certain. Trimming removed 6 bases at V and 5 bases at J, with 11 bases between. Germline CDR1 MNHNS, CDR2 SASEGT. The CDR3 has 13 residues. DNA for the CDR3: TGTGCCAGCAGCCAGAGGCCCGATCAGCCCCAGCATTTT. Its translation: CASSQRPDQPQHF.

This rearrangement joins TRBV5-4 to TRBJ1-4; no firm D call. The germline V gene encodes CDR1 SGHNT and CDR2 YYREEE (reference sequence). The CDR3 has 15 amino acids. V was shortened by 2 bases and J by 1 base, with 9 bases between the two germline ends. The CDR3 spells CASSFAPGTNEKLFF. CDR3 sequence (DNA): TGTGCCAGCAGCTTCGCGCCCGGAACTAATGAAAAACTGTTTTTT. The variable domain in full, completed from reference TRBV5-4 and TRBJ1-4, reads ETGVTQSPTHLIKTRGQQVTLRCSSQSGHNTVSWYQQALGQGPQFIFQYYREEENGRGNFPPRFSGLQFPNYSSELNVNALELDDSALYLCASSFAPGTNEKLFFGSGTQLSVL.

This clone has a single count. The chain links TRBV4-2 to TRBJ1-5, with D hard to call. CDR1 is LGHNA and CDR2 is YNFKEQ in the germline V gene. V was clipped by 0 bases and J by 0 bases, with 9 bases between them. The CDR3 has 16 residues. CDR3 amino acids: CASSQDLVSSNQPQHF. The CDR3 DNA is TGTGCCAGCAGCCAAGATCTTGTGAGTAGCAATCAGCCCCAGCATTTT.

The V gene is TRBV11-2, the J gene TRBJ2-5; the D gene is possibly TRBD1 (5 bases). The CDR3 covers 13 residues. Trimming removed 5 bases at V and 4 bases at J, with 11 bases between. Per the germline V gene, CDR1 is SGHAT and CDR2 is FQNNGV. CDR3 protein: CASSQGVGETQYF. CDR3 DNA sequence: TGTGCCAGCAGCCAAGGGGTAGGAGAGACCCAGTACTTC.

The rearrangement joins TRBV29-1 to TRBJ2-6, with D possibly matching TRBD2 (6 bases). The CDR3 length is 15 residues. V was pared by 5 bases and J by 0 bases, with 11 bases between. CDR1 is SQVTM and CDR2 is ANQGSEA in the germline V gene. The CDR3 coding sequence is TGCAGCGTTTCGTACGGGAGCTCTGGGGCCAACGTCCTGACTTTC. Its translation: CSVSYGSSGANVLTF.

The chain combines TRBV6-5 with TRBJ2-7, with 9 bases fitting TRBD1. CDR3 length: 16 residues. J gave up 2 bases and V 2 bases, and 7 bases lay outside the gene matches. CDR1 and CDR2 from the germline V gene are MNHEY and SVGAGI. This chain's CDR3 is CASSYRGDRDPYEQYF. The CDR3 DNA reads TGTGCCAGCAGTTACCGAGGGGACAGGGATCCCTACGAGCAGTACTTC.

CDR3 region: CASSRPGVGNTIYF. The CDR3 region has the DNA TGTGCCAGTAGTAGGCCGGGGGTTGGAAACACCATATATTTT. The chain links TRBV19 to TRBJ1-3, with D maybe TRBD1 (5 bases). Trimming shortened V by 4 bases and J by 3 bases, and 10 bases separated the two germline ends. The CDR3 totals 14 residues. Germline lookup yields CDR1 LNHDA and CDR2 SQIVND (reference sequence).

This sequence joins TRBV7-9 and TRBJ1-5, with D possibly TRBD1 on 5 matching bases. Trimming took 1 base from V and 2 from J, leaving 6 bases between them. The CDR3 runs to 14 residues. The germline CDR1 and CDR2 sequences are SEHNR and FQNEAQ (reference sequence). Here the CDR3 DNA reads TGTGCCAGCAGCTTAGAACAGGGCAATCAGCCCCAGCATTTT. Protein sequence: CASSLEQGNQPQHF.

The rearrangement links TRBV16 to TRBJ1-5; D is ambiguous. This CDR3 is 15 amino acids long. V was trimmed by 2 bases and J by 3 bases, leaving 11 bases between them. Germline V gives CDR1 KGHSY, CDR2 FQNENV. The CDR3 loop is CASSQLSVANQPQHF. The CDR3 coding sequence is TGTGCCAGCAGCCAACTCAGCGTGGCCAATCAGCCCCAGCATTTT.

This rearrangement joins TRBV6-1 to TRBJ2-7, with 10 nucleotides matching TRBD2. Unmatched junction bases numbered 1, after V lost 1 base and J lost 4 bases. The CDR3 is made up of 14 amino acids. CDR1 and CDR2 (germline): MNHNS, SASEGT. The CDR3 protein is CASSEERGGYEQYF. The CDR3 DNA follows: TGTGCCAGCAGTGAAGAGCGGGGGGGATACGAGCAGTACTTC.

The rearrangement uses TRBV2 and TRBJ2-7; possible D gene TRBD2, 6 bases. Germline V lookup: CDR1 SNHLY, CDR2 FYNNEI. Trimming stripped 6 bases from V and 6 bases from J, with 12 bases between. The CDR3 covers 12 residues. CDR3 DNA sequence: TGTGCCAGCAGCCAGACTAGTGGCGAGCAGTACTTC. This sequence encodes CASSQTSGEQYF.

This sequence joins TRBV29-1 and TRBJ2-7, with D perhaps TRBD2 (7 bases). This CDR3 region has 12 residues. The germline V gene encodes CDR1 SQVTM and CDR2 ANQGSEA. V was cut by 7 bases and J by 2 bases, with 12 bases left in between. CDR3 amino acids: CSARRGPYEQYF. Written as DNA, the CDR3 is TGCAGCGCAAGGCGGGGGCCCTACGAGCAGTACTTC.